This TCR beta chain was sequenced during a study of T-cell memory formation after mild COVID-19. Study-level information: TCR clusters were mostly donor specific. Regarding the study as a whole: Among clones contracting day 15 to 85, CD4/CD8 was balanced, whereas later expanders leaned CD4+. Researchers found some responding clones in pre-infection memory, a sign that cross-reactive memory joined. Second-wave clones that peaked on day 37 lacked confirmed SARS-CoV-2 specificity.

TCRdb re-analysed the 5' RACE reads in MiXCR, keeping a single row per CDR3 protein. The data contain about 340,000 distinct CDR3 sequences, 20% to 25% of them singletons. Trimming took 1 base from V and 5 from J; bases not matched to a gene: 2. The CDR3 is 13 residues long. Germline V gene data show CDR1 as SGHRS and CDR2 as YFSETQ. To note about this clonotype: Its specificity is not known.

The TCR was taken from a man aged 18 to 30 who had mild COVID-19 (a few samples of this study predate the infection). Cell type and time point are not known. What was sequenced was PBMCs or a T cell subset sorted from them (not recorded which). This chain joins TRBV5-1 and TRBJ1-2, with 7 nucleotides matching TRBD1. The CDR3 DNA is TGCGCCAGCAGCTTGCGACAGGGTTATGGCTACACCTTC. As protein: CASSLRQGYGYTF.